The rows below give T cell receptor beta chains drawn from one sample of a study of blood T cells in healthy people across ages. Via MiXCR, TCRdb re-called the 5' RACE reads, giving one row per CDR3 protein. The sample holds about 640,000 distinct CDR3 sequences, 25% to 35% seen once. Material: blood. These receptors were obtained from a woman of 80 years or more in good health. CDR3s leave out the opening cysteine and the closing phenylalanine or tryptophan. The order of the fields is clone size, CDR3 length, V gene, CDR3 protein. A row's size may be missing; if present it is once, few, many or a size class.

once | 11 | TRBV27 | ASRRLGTEEAF
- | 14 | TRBV7-3 | ASSLIGGGMNTEAF
- | 14 | TRBV7-2 | ASSSAGTGRNTEAF
many | 13 | TRBV3-1 | ASSQRDRPSYGYT
- | 12 | TRBV5-5 | ASSLTGPDSPLH
few | 11 | TRBV30 | AWSVLGGTEAF
many | 13 | TRBV10-3 | AISESTGSVYEQY
- | 12 | TRBV7-9 | ASSLGLDNYGYT
many | 12 | TRBV20-1 | SASPRLAYNEQF
many | 14 | TRBV12-3/TRBV12-4 | ASSLEGTGGINEQF
few | 13 | TRBV20-1 | SARDVRGTNEKLF
many | 12 | TRBV28 | ASSRGFGNQPQH
many | 13 | TRBV6-6 | ASITDRDRNTEAF
many | 13 | TRBV15 | ATSRPGQGAREQY
many | 11 | TRBV25-1 | ASSDRGHYEQY
- | 12 | TRBV7-2 | ASSLDRGLSEQF
few | 6 | TRBV20-1 | SPLSYT
many | 10 | TRBV29-1 | SVGAQGGEQY
many | 12 | TRBV9 | ASSTGSGRVEQY
few | 17 | TRBV30 | AWSVTAGTRRNNNSPLH
- | 13 | TRBV7-6 | ASSLSGGRDNEQY
- | 12 | TRBV5-6 | ASQGSPRNTEAF
- | 12 | TRBV6-5 | ASSYSNGRAEAF
few | 11 | TRBV30 | AWMGVSDSPLH
few | 14 | TRBV27 | ASSRRTIAGTGERF